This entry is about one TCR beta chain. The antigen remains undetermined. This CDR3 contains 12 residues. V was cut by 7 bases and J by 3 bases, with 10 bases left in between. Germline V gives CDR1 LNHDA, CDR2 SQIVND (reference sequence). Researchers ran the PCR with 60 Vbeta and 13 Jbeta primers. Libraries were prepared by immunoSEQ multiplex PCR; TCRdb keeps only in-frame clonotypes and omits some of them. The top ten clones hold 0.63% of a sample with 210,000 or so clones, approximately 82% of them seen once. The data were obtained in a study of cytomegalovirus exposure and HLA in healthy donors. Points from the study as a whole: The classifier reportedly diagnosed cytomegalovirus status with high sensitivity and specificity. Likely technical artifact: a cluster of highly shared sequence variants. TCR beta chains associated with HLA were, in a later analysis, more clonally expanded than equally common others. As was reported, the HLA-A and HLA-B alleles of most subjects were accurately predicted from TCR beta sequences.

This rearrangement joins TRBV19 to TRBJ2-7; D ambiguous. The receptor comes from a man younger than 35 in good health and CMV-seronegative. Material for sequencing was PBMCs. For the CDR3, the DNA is TGTGCCAGTAAGGAGCGCCGCTACGAGCAGTACTTC. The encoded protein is CASKERRYEQYF.